Listed below are T cell receptor beta chains from one sample, sequenced in a study of blood T cell repertoires in COVID-19. This table comes from immunoSEQ multiplex PCR, and its TCRdb copy is limited to in-frame clones, with some not included. The repertoire has some 97,000 clones, more than 85% of them found once; the top ten carry 0.97%. The sequenced sample consisted of peripheral blood. Receptors originate from a man aged 55-75 years with acute or convalescent COVID-19. Both conserved end residues are part of each CDR3. A D gene is named only where the DNA matches it firmly.

V gene: TRBV6-1
D gene: .
J gene: TRBJ1-1
CDR3 DNA: TGTGCCAGCAGTGAACTGAGACAGCCGAACACTGAAGCTTTCTTT
CDR3 protein: CASSELRQPNTEAFF

V gene: TRBV23-1
D gene: .
J gene: TRBJ1-2
CDR3 DNA: TGCGCCAGCAGTCATTCAGCGGGACGGCGGAACTATGGCTACACCTTC
CDR3 protein: CASSHSAGRRNYGYTF

V gene: TRBV5-1
D gene: .
J gene: TRBJ2-2
CDR3 DNA: TGCGCCAGCAGCTTGGATCGGTACACCGGGGAGCTGTTTTTT
CDR3 protein: CASSLDRYTGELFF

V gene: TRBV5-1
D gene: .
J gene: TRBJ2-5
CDR3 DNA: TGCGCCAGCAGCCCGGATGGCAGGGGAATGGCGGAGACCCAGTACTTC
CDR3 protein: CASSPDGRGMAETQYF

V gene: TRBV11-3
D gene: .
J gene: TRBJ2-5
CDR3 DNA: TGTGCCAGCAGCCCACCCGGACAGAGCCACCAGTACTTC
CDR3 protein: CASSPPGQSHQYF

V gene: TRBV3-1/TRBV3-2
D gene: .
J gene: TRBJ2-7
CDR3 DNA: TGTGCCAGCTCGGACAGCTTGCAGGAGCAGTACTTC
CDR3 protein: CASSDSLQEQYF

V gene: TRBV11-2
D gene: .
J gene: TRBJ2-3
CDR3 DNA: TGTGCCAGCAGCTTTAACACAGGGACCGATACGCAGTATTTT
CDR3 protein: CASSFNTGTDTQYF

V gene: TRBV5-5
D gene: .
J gene: TRBJ2-1
CDR3 DNA: TGTGCCAGCAGCTTCCAAGCCCCATCCTACAATGAGCAGTTCTTC
CDR3 protein: CASSFQAPSYNEQFF

V gene: TRBV11-3
D gene: TRBD2
J gene: TRBJ2-1
CDR3 DNA: TGTGCCAGCAGCTTAGACTCGGGAGGGTATTACAATGAGCAGTTCTTC
CDR3 protein: CASSLDSGGYYNEQFF

V gene: TRBV5-1
D gene: .
J gene: TRBJ1-3
CDR3 DNA: TGCGCCAGCAGCAAGGACAGTGCTGGAAACACCATATATTTT
CDR3 protein: CASSKDSAGNTIYF